This TCR beta chain was sequenced for a study of Ad26.COV2.S vaccination and SARS-CoV-2 variants. Data came from immunoSEQ multiplex PCR; TCRdb stores just in-frame clones and leaves some out. The table records 350,000 to 500,000 clones, roughly 88% of them present only once. Treatment indicated: about 20 received Ad26.COV2.S at low or high dose, single or two shots; roughly five received placebo; per-sample allocation not given. Collection of the samples took place on day 63 after the first injection of vaccine or placebo. To note about this clone: Its specificity is unknown.

General observations from the study: Overall T cell responses may have been underestimated by the analyses of TCR breadth and depth.

The TCR sequence derives from a person between 18 and 65 years old who received the Ad26.COV2.S COVID-19 vaccine or a placebo. Source: peripheral blood, taken in a trial of Ad26.COV2.S vaccine versus placebo.

The CDR3 nucleotides read TGTGCCAGCAGTTTATTCCGGGACAGGGGGCAAAATTACGAGCAGTACTTC. It encodes CASSLFRDRGQNYEQYF. The chain recombines TRBV27 with TRBJ2-7, with 12 nucleotides matching TRBD1. Trimming cost V 1 base and J 4 bases; bases outside gene matches: 8. The CDR3 consists of 17 residues. Germline loops: CDR1 MNHEY, CDR2 SMNVEV (reference sequence).